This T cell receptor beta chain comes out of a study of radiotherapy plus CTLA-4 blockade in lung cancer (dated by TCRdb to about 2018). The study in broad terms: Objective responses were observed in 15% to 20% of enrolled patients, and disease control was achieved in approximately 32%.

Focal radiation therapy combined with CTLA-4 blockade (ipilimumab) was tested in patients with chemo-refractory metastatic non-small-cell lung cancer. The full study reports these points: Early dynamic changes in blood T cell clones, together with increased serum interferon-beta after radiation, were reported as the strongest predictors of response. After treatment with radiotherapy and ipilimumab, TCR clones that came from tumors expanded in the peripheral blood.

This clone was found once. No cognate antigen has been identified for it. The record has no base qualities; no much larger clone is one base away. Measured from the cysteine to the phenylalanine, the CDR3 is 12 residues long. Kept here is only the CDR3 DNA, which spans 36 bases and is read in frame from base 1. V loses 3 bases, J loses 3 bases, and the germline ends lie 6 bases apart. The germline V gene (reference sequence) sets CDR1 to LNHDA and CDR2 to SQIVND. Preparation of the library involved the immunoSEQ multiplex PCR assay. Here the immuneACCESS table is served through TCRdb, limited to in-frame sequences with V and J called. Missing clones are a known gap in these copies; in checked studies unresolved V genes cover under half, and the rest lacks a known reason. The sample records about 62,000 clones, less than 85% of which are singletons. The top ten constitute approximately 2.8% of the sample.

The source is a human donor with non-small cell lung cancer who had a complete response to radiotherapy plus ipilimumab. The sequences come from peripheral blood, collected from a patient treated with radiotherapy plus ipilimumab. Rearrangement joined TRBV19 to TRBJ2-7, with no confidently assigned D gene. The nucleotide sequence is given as TGTGCCAGTAGTATGCGGAACTACGAGCAGTACTTC. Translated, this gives CASSMRNYEQYF.